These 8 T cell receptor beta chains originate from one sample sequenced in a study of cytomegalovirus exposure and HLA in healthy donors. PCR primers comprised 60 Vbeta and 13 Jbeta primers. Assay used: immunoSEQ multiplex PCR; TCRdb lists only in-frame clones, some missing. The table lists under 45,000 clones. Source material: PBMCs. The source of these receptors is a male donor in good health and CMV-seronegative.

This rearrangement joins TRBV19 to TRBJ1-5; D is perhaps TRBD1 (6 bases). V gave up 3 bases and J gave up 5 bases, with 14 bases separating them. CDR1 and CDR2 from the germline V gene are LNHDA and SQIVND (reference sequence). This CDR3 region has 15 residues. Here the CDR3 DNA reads TGTGCCAGTAGTATCGGGGCTAACAGGGATCAGCCCCAGCATTTT. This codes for CASSIGANRDQPQHF.

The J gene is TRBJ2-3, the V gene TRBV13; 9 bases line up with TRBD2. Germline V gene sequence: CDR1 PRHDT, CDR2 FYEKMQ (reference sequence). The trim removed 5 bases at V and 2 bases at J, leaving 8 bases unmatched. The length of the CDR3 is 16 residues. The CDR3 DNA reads TGTGCCAGCAGCATAAAGCGGGGGGAACCCACAGATACGCAGTATTTT. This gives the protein CASSIKRGEPTDTQYF.

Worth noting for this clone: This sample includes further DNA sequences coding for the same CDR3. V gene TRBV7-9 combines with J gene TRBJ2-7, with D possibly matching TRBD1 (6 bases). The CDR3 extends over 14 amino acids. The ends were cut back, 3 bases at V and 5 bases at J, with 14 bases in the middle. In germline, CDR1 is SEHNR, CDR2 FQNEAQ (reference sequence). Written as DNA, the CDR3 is TGTGCCAGCAGCTTGGGGGCTGGGTTAAACGAGCAGTACTTC. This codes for CASSLGAGLNEQYF. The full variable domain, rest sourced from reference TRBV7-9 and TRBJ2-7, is DTGVSQNPRHKITKRGQNVTFRCDPISEHNRLYWYRQTLGQGPEFLTYFQNEAQLEKSRLLSDRFSAERPKGSFSTLEIQRTEQGDSAMYLCASSLGAGLNEQYFGPGTRLTVT.

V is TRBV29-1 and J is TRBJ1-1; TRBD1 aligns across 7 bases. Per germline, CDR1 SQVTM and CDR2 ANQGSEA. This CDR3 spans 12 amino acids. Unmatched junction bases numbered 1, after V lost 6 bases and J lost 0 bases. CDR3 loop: CSVTGVNTEAFF. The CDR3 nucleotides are TGCAGCGTCACAGGGGTGAACACTGAAGCTTTCTTT.

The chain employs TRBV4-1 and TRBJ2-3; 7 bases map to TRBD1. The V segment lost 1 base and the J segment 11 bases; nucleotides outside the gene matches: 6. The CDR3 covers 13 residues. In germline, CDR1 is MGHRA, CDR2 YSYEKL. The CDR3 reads CASSQAGSGGQYF. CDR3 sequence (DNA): TGCGCCAGCAGCCAAGCTGGTTCAGGGGGGCAGTATTTT.

CDR3 nucleotides: TGCGCCAGCAGCTTGACGTCGGGGGTCATCTATGGCTACACCTTC. This translates into CASSLTSGVIYGYTF. This rearrangement joins TRBV5-1 to TRBJ1-2, with a weak D call TRBD1 (5 bases). There are 15 residues in the CDR3. The germline V gene has CDR1 SGHRS and CDR2 YFSETQ. The V and J ends lost 1 base and 4 bases respectively, with 14 bases between them.

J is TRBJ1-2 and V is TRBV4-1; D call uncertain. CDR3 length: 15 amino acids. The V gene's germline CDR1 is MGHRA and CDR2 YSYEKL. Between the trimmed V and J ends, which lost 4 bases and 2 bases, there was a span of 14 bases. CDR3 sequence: CASSPRGKENYGYTF. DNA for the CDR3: TGCGCCAGCAGCCCTAGAGGGAAGGAAAACTATGGCTACACCTTC.

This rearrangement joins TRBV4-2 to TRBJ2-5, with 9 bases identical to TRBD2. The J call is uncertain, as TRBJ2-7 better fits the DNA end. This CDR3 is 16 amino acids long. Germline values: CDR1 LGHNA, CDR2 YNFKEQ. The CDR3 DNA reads TGTGCCAGCAGCCAAGAAGGGACTAGCTTAACCTACGAGCAGTACTTC. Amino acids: CASSQEGTSLTYEQYF.